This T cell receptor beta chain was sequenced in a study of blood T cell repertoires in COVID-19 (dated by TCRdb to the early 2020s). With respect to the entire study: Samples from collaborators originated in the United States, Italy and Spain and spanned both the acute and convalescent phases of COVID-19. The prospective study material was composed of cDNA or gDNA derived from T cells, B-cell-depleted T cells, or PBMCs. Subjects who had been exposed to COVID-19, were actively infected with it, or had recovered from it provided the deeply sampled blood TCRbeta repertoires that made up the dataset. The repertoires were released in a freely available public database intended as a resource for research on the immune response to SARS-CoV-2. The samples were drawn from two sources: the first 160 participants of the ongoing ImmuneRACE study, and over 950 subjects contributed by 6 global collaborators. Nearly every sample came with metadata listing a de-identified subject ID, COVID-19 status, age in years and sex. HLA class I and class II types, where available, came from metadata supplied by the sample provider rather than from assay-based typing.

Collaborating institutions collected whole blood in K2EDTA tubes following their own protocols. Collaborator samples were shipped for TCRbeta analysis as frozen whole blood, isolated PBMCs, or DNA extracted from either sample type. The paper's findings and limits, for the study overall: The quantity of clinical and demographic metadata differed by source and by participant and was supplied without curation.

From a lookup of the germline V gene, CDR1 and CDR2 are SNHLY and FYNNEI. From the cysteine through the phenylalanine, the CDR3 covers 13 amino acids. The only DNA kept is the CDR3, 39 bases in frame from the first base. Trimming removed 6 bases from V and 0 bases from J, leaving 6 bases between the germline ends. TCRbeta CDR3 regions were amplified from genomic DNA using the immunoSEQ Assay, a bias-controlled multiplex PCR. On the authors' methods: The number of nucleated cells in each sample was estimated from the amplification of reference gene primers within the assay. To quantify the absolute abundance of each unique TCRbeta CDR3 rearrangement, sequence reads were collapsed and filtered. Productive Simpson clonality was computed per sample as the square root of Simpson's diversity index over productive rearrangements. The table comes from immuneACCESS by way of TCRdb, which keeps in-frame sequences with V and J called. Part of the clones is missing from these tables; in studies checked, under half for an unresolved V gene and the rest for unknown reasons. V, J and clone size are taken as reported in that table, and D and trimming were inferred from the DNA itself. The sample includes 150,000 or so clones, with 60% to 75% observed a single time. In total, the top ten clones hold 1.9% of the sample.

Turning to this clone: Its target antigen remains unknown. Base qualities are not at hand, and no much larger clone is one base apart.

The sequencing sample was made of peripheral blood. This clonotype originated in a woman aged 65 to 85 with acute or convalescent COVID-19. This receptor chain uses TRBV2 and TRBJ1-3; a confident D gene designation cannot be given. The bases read TGTGCCAGCAGACAGACCTCTGGAAACACCATATATTTT. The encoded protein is CASRQTSGNTIYF. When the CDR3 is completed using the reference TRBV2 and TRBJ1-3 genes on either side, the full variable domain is EPEVTQTPSHQVTQMGQEVILRCVPISNHLYFYWYRQILGQKVEFLVSFYNNEISEKSEIFDDQFSVERPDGSNFTLKIRSTKLEDSAMYFCASRQTSGNTIYFGEGSWLTVV.